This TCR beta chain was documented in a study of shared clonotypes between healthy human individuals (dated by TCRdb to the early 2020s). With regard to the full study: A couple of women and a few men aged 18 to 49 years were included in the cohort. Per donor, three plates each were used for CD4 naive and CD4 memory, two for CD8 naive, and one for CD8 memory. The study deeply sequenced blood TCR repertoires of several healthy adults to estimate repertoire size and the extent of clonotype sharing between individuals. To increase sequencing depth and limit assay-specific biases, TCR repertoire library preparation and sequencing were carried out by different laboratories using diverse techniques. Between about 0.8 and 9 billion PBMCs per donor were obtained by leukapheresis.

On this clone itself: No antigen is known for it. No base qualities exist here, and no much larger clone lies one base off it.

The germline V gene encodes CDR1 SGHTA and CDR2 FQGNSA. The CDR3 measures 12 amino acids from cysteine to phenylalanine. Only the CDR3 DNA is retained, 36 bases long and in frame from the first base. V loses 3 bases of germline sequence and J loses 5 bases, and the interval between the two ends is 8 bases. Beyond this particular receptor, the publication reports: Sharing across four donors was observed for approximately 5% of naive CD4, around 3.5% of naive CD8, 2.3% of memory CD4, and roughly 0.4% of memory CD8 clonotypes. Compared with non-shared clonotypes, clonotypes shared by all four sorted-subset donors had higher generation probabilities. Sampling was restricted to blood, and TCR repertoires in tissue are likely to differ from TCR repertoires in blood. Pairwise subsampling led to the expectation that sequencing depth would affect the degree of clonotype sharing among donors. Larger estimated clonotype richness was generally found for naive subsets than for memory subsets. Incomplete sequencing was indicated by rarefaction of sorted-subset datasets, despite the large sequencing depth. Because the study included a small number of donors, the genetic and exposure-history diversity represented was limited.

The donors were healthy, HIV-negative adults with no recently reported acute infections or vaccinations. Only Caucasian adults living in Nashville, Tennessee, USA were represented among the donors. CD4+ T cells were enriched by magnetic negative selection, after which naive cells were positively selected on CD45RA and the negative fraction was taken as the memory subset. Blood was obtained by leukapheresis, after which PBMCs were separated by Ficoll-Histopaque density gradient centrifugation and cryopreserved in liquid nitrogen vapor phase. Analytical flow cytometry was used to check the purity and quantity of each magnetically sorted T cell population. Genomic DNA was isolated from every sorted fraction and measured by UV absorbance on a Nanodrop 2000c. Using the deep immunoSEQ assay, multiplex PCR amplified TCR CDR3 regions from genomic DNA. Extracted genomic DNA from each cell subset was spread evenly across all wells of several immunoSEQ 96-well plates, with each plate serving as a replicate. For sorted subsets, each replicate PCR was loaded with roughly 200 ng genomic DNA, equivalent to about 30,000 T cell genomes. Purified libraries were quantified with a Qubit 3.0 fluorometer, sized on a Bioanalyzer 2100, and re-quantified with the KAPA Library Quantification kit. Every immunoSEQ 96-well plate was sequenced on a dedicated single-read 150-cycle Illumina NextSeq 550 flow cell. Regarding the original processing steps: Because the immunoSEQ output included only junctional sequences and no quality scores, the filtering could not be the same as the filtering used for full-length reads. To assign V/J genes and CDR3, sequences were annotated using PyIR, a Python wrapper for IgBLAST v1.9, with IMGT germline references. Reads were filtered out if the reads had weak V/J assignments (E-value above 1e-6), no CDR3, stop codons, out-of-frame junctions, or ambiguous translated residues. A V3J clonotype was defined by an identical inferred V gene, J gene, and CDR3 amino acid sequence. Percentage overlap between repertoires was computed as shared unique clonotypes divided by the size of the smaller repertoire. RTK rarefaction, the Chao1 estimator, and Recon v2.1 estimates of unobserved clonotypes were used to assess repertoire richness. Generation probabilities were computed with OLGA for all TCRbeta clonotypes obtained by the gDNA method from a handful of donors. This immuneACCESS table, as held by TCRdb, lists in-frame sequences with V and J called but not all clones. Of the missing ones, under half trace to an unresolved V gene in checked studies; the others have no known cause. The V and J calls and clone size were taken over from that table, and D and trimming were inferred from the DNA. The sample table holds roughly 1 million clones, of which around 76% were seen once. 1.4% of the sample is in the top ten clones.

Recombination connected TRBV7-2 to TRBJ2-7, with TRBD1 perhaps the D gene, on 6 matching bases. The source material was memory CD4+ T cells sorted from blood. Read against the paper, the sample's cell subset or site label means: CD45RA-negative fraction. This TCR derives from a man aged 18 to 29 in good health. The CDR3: CASSFNRDEQYF. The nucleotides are TGTGCCAGCAGCTTTAACAGGGACGAGCAGTACTTC.